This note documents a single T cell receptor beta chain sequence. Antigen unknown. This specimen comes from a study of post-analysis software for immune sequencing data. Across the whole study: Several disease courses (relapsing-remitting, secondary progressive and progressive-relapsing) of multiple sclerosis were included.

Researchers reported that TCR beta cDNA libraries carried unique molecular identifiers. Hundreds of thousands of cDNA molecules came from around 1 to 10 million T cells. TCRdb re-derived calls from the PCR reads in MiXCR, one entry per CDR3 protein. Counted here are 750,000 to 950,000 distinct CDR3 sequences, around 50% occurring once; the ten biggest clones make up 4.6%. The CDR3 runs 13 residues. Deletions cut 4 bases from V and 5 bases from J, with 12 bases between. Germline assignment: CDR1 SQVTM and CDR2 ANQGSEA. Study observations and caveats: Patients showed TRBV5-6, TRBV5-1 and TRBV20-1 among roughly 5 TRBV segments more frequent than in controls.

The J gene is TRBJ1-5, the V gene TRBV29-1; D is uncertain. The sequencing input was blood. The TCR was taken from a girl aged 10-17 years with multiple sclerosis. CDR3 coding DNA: TGCAGCGTTGGGGGTGACGGTGATCAGCCCCAGCATTTT. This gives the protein CSVGGDGDQPQHF.